These T cell receptor beta chains were read from a single sample in a study of OX40 agonist ivuxolimab in advanced cancers. Assay used: immunoSEQ multiplex PCR; TCRdb lists only in-frame clones, some missing. The sample lists roughly 46,000 clones; roughly 84% were seen once. The sequenced sample was CD4+ or CD8+ T cells sorted from blood, obtained in a trial of the OX40 agonist ivuxolimab. The receptors shown here come from an adult with an advanced solid tumor such as melanoma, head and neck, liver or kidney cancer. Both conserved end residues are part of each CDR3. The D gene is left open where the match is weak. Rows may omit the clone size; those that give it use once, few, many or a size class.

size,J,D,V,CDR3,DNA
.,TRBJ1-4,.,TRBV19,CASSRGGSGNEKLFF,TGTGCCAGTAGTAGGGGGGGTTCGGGTAATGAAAAACTGTTTTTT
.,TRBJ1-2,TRBD1,TRBV6-5,CASSYHRTGGGYGYTF,TGTGCCAGCAGTTACCACCGGACAGGGGGCGGGTATGGCTACACCTTC
.,TRBJ2-5,.,TRBV7-8,CASSLKPRETQYF,TGTGCCAGCAGCTTAAAACCGCGGGAGACCCAGTACTTC
once,TRBJ2-7,.,TRBV29-1,CSVETGSSYEQYF,TGCAGCGTTGAAACGGGCAGCTCCTACGAGCAGTACTTC
.,TRBJ1-1,TRBD1,TRBV7-8,CASRGTGPKAFF,TGTGCCAGCAGAGGGACAGGGCCGAAGGCTTTCTTT
.,TRBJ2-3,TRBD2,TRBV10-3,CAIRAGLAVSTDTQYF,TGTGCCATCAGGGCGGGACTAGCGGTTAGCACAGATACGCAGTATTTT
.,TRBJ2-1,TRBD2,TRBV7-2,CASSWTGGSEQFF,TGTGCCAGCAGCTGGACGGGGGGGAGTGAGCAGTTCTTC
once,TRBJ1-6,.,TRBV11-1,CASSLDGRINSPLHF,TGTGCCAGCAGCTTAGACGGACGGATTAATTCACCCCTCCACTTT
.,TRBJ2-7,TRBD1,TRBV7-9,CASSPPFVDRGVEQYF,TGTGCCAGCAGCCCCCCCTTCGTCGACAGGGGGGTCGAGCAGTACTTC
.,TRBJ1-2,TRBD1,TRBV11-2,CASSSGQQYGYTF,TGTGCCAGCAGCTCGGGACAGCAGTATGGCTACACCTTC
.,TRBJ1-1,TRBD1,TRBV7-8,CASSPDRDTEAFF,TGTGCCAGCAGCCCAGACAGGGACACTGAAGCTTTCTTT
.,TRBJ2-1,TRBD1,TRBV7-2,CASSLGGQGRAEQFF,TGTGCCAGCAGCTTAGGGGGACAGGGGAGGGCTGAGCAGTTCTTC
.,TRBJ2-7,.,TRBV5-6,CASDPSTGSYEQYF,TGTGCCAGCGACCCTTCGACAGGCTCCTACGAGCAGTACTTC
.,TRBJ1-2,TRBD1,TRBV27,CASSLPGQGTANYGYTF,TGTGCCAGCAGTTTACCGGGACAGGGGACAGCTAACTATGGCTACACCTTC